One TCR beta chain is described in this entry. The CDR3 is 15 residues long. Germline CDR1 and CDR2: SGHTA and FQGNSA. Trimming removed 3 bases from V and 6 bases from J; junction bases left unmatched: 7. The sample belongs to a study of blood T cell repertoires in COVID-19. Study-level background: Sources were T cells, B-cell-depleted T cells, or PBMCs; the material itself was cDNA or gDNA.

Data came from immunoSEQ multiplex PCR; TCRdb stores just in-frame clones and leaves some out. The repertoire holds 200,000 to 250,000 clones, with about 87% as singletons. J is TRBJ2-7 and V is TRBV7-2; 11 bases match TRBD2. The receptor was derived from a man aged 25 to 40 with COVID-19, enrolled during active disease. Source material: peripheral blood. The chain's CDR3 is CASSLLPTSGAEQYF. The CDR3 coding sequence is TGTGCCAGCAGCTTGCTACCGACTAGCGGGGCCGAGCAGTACTTC.